This TCR beta chain was retrieved from a study of Ad26.COV2.S vaccination and SARS-CoV-2 variants. Study summary: Sample donor was a member of the COV1001 Ad26.COV2.S trial arm. Findings and limits, study-wide: With respect to non-spike TCR breadth, vaccine and placebo recipients were similar. Spike-specific TCR breadth was greater after Ad26.COV2.S than placebo.

Turning to this clone: The antigen remains undetermined.

The CDR3 runs 12 residues. V shed 4 bases, J shed 9 bases, and the junction held 4 bases outside the gene matches. Per germline, CDR1 SEHNR and CDR2 FQNEAQ (reference sequence). Only in-frame clones appear in the TCRdb table, and some are missing; sequencing was by immunoSEQ multiplex PCR. The data hold 440,000 or so clones, with roughly 87% observed a single time. Treatment defined: 19 received Ad26.COV2.S at low or high dose, single or two shots; several received placebo; per-sample allocation not given. Specimen acquisition occurred on day 63 following the initial vaccine or placebo injection. An adult donor aged 18-55 years was enrolled in Boston.

The specimen was peripheral blood, collected in a trial of Ad26.COV2.S vaccine versus placebo. The chain recombines TRBV7-9 with TRBJ2-3, with 7 bases that match TRBD1. This clonotype was obtained from a person between 18 and 60 years old who received the Ad26.COV2.S COVID-19 vaccine or a placebo. CDR3 sequence reads: CASSSTGTTQYF. CDR3 coding DNA: TGTGCCAGCAGCTCGACAGGGACCACGCAGTATTTT.